This T cell receptor (beta chain) was obtained from a study of blood T cell repertoires in COVID-19. Study overall: Collection of acute and convalescent COVID-19 samples took place in the United States, Italy and Spain. Sources were T cells, B-cell-depleted T cells, or PBMCs; the material itself was cDNA or gDNA.

Original analysis: The assay estimated nucleated cells by amplifying reference gene primers. Libraries were prepared by immunoSEQ multiplex PCR; TCRdb keeps only in-frame clonotypes and omits some of them. Clone size and V and J calls were adopted from that table, with D and trimming inferred from the DNA. The sample lists about 76,000 clones, 80% to 90% occurring once. The V end was cut by 0 bases, the J end by 3 bases, with 14 bases between. The CDR3 totals 16 residues. Germline V lookup: CDR1 SGHRS, CDR2 YFSETQ. The sample comprised peripheral blood. This clonotype was sampled from a man between 45 and 60 years old with active COVID-19. The chain employs TRBV5-1 and TRBJ2-3, with unresolved D. The CDR3 nucleotides are TGCGCCAGCAGCTTGGGTGTTAGCCTGTATACAGATACGCAGTATTTT. Its translation: CASSLGVSLYTDTQYF.